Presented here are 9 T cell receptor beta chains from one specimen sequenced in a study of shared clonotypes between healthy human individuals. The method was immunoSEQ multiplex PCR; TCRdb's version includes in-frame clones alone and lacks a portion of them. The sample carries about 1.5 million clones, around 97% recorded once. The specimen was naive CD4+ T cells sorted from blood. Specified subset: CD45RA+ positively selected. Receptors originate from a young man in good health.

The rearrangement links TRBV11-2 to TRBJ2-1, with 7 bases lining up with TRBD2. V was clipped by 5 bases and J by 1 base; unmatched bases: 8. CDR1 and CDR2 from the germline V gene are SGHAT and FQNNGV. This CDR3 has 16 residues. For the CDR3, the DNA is TGTGCCAGCAGCAGCCTCACTAGCGCGTCCTACAATGAGCAGTTCTTC. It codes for CASSSLTSASYNEQFF.

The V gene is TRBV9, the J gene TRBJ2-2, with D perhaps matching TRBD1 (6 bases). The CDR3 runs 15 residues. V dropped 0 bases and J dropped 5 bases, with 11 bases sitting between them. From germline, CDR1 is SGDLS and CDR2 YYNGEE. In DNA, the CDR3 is TGTGCCAGCAGCGTAGCTACAGGGTGGACCGGGGAGCTGTTTTTT. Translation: CASSVATGWTGELFF.

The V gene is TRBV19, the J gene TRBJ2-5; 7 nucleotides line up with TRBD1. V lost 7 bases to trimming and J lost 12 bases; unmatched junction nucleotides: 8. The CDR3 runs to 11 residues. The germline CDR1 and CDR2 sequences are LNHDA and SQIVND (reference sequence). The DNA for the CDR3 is TGTGCCAGTAAACGAGGGACAGCTAAGTACTTC. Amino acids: CASKRGTAKYF.

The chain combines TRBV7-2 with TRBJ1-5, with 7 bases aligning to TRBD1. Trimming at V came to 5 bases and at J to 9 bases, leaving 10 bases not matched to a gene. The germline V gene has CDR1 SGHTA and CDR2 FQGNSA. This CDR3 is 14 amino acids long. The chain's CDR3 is CASSPGGAAGPQHF. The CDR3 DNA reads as TGTGCCAGCAGCCCAGGGGGGGCCGCGGGGCCCCAGCATTTT.

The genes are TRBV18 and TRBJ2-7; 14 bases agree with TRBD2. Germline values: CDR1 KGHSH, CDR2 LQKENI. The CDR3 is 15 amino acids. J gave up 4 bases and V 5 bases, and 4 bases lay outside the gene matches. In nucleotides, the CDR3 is TGTGCCAGCTCATCGAGACTAGCGGGAGGGTACGAGCAGTACTTC. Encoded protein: CASSSRLAGGYEQYF.

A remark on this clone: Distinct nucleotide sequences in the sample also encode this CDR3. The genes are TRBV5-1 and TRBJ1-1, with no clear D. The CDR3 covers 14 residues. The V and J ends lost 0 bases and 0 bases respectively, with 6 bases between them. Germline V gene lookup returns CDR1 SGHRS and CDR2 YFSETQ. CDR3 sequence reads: CASSLEGLNTEAFF. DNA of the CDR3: TGCGCCAGCAGCTTGGAGGGATTGAACACTGAAGCTTTCTTT.

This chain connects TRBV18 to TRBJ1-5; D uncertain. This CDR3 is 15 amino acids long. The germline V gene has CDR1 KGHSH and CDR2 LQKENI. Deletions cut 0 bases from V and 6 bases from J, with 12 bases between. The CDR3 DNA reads TGTGCCAGCTCACCACCGGGCCAAATAGGTCAGCCCCAGCATTTT. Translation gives CASSPPGQIGQPQHF.

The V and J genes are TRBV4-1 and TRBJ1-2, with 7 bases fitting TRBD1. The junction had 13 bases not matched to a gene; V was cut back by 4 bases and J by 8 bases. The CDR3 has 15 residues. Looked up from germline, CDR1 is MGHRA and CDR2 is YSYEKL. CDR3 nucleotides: TGCGCCAGCAGCCCTAGGAGAGAGGGGGCACAGGGCTACACCTTC. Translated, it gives CASSPRREGAQGYTF.

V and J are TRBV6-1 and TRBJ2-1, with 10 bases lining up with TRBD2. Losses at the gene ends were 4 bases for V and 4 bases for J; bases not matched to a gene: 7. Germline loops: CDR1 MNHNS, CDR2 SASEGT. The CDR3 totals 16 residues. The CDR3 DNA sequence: TGTGCCAGCAGTGCCGCCGCTAGCGGGAGTTACAATGAGCAGTTCTTC. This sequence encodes CASSAAASGSYNEQFF.